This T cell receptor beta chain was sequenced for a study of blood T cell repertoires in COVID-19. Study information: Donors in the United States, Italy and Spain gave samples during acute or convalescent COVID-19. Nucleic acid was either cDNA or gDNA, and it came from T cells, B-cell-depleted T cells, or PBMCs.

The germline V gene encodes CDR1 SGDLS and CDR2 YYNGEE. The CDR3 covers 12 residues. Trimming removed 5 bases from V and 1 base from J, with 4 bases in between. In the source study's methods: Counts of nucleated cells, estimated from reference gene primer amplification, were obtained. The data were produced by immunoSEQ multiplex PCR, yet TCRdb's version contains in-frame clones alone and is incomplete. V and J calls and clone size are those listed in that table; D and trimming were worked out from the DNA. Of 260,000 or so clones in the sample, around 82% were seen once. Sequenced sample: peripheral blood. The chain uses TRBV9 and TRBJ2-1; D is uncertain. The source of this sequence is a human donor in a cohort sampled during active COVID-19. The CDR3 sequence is CASSLSYNEQFF. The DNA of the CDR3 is TGTGCCAGCAGTCTATCCTACAATGAGCAGTTCTTC.